This TCR beta chain was sequenced for a study of chemoradiotherapy in HPV16-positive cancers. The overall study: Candidate HPV-specific clones and shared TCR motifs came from a couple of HPV16-positive patients.

The CDR3 has 16 amino acids. V lost 5 bases to trimming and J lost 0 bases, with 14 bases between them. Germline lookup yields CDR1 SGHNT and CDR2 YENEEA. Produced via immunoSEQ multiplex PCR; TCRdb's table is partial and in-frame only. Of around 17,000 clones in the sample, 70% were seen once. This clone has just a few counts. The TCR originated in a human donor with HPV-associated anogenital cancer. The sample was tumor tissue, taken from a patient who underwent chemoradiotherapy. The chain couples TRBV11-3 to TRBJ2-1, with a weak D call TRBD2 (6 bases). The CDR3 loop is CASSGGAGGSYNEQFF. CDR3 DNA sequence: TGTGCCAGCAGCGGGGGAGCGGGTGGCTCCTACAATGAGCAGTTCTTC.